This paragraph covers one T cell receptor beta chain sequence. Its antigen is undetermined. CDR1 LGHDT and CDR2 YNNKEL come from the germline V gene (reference sequence). Trimming cost V 0 bases and J 2 bases, with 16 bases left between them. The CDR3 spans 17 residues. This specimen belongs to a study of blood T cells in healthy people across ages. Findings and limits, study-wide: Whereas aged donors had fewer naive CD4+ cells, long-lived donors had more of them and higher diversity. The study regarded diversity estimates from one million T cells as underestimates.

Total RNA was isolated from each sample in quantities of at least 5.5 micrograms. Combining a sample-barcoded 5' primer with a J-beta primer mix, a second PCR ran for 7 to 11 cycles. Every cDNA molecule carried a tag from a template-switch adaptor bearing 12 random nucleotides. TCRdb reprocessed the 5' RACE reads via MiXCR and lists one record per CDR3 protein. The sample lists over 1.5 million distinct CDR3 sequences, roughly 52% occurring once. Sequenced material: blood. The receptor was derived from a woman between 35 and 50 years old in good health. V and J are TRBV3-1 and TRBJ2-5; tentative D call: TRBD2 (5 bases). CDR3 in amino acids: CASSQELLRVRQETQYF. Written as DNA, the CDR3 is TGTGCCAGCAGCCAAGAACTTTTGCGGGTCAGACAAGAGACCCAGTACTTC.